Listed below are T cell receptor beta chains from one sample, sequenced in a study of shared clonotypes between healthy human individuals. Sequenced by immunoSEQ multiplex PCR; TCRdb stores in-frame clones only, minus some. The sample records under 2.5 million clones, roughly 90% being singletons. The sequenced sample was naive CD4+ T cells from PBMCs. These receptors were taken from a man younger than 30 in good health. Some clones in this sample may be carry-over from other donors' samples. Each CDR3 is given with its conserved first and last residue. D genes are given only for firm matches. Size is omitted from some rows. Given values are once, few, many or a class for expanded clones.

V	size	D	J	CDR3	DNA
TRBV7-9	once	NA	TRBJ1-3	CASSLAGFTGNTIYF	TGTGCCAGCAGCTTAGCAGGGTTTACTGGAAACACCATATATTTT
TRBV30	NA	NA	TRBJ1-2	CAWTSGQPGGCF	TGTGCCTGGACCTCGGGGCAGCCGGGAGGGTGCTTC
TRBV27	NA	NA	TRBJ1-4	CASSKPGPGEKLFF	TGTGCCAGCAGTAAACCGGGACCGGGGGAAAAACTGTTTTTT
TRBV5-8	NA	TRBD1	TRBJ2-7	CASSLQTGGQSYEQYF	TGTGCCAGCAGCTTGCAAACAGGGGGCCAATCCTACGAGCAGTACTTC
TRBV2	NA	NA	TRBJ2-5	CASSEADGTQYF	TGTGCCAGCAGTGAGGCCGATGGGACCCAGTACTTC
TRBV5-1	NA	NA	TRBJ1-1	CASSLTSGTYSEAFF	TGCGCCAGCAGCCTAACATCCGGGACATACTCTGAAGCTTTCTTT
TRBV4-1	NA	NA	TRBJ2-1	CASSQDWNSDPNEQFF	TGCGCCAGCAGCCAAGATTGGAATAGCGACCCAAATGAGCAGTTCTTC
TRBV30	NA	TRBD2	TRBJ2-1	CAWSAPIGTSGYNEQFF	TGTGCCTGGAGTGCTCCAATCGGGACTAGCGGCTACAATGAGCAGTTCTTC
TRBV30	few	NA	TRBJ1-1	CAWSSAGPGAFF	TGTGCCTGGAGTTCCGCAGGCCCCGGAGCTTTCTTT
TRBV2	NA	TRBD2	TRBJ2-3	CASSVSASGATLQYF	TGTGCCAGCAGTGTCTCGGCTAGCGGGGCAACATTGCAGTATTTT
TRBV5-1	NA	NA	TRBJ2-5	CASRKEIQGEETQYF	TGCGCCAGCAGAAAAGAAATTCAGGGTGAGGAGACCCAGTACTTC
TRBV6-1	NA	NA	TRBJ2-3	CAANPGRVGTDTQYF	TGTGCCGCCAACCCCGGCAGGGTAGGGACAGATACGCAGTATTTT
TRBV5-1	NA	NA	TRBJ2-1	CASSLASLGGEQFF	TGCGCCAGCAGCTTGGCTAGTTTGGGAGGCGAGCAGTTCTTC
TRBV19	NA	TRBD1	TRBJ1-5	CASRGTGGGNQPQHF	TGTGCCAGTAGGGGGACAGGCGGCGGCAATCAGCCCCAGCATTTT
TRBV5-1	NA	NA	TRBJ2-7	CASREGDDYEQYF	TGCGCCAGCAGGGAGGGGGATGACTACGAGCAGTACTTC
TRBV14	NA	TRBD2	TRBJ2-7	CASSRGSGRSEQYF	TGTGCCAGCAGCCGAGGTAGCGGGAGAAGCGAGCAGTACTTC
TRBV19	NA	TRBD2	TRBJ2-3	CASSIRPGLAGGPYLDTQYF	TGTGCCAGTAGTATCCGACCGGGACTAGCGGGAGGACCATACTTGGATACGCAGTATTTT
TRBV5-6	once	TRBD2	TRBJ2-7	CASSLRLAPYEQYF	TGTGCCAGCAGCTTGCGACTAGCGCCCTACGAGCAGTACTTC
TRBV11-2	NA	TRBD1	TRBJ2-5	CATPLKTGLGETQYF	TGTGCCACCCCACTAAAGACAGGGTTAGGAGAGACCCAGTACTTC
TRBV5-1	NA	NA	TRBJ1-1	CASSLEPQWGVAFF	TGCGCCAGCAGCTTGGAGCCGCAATGGGGGGTAGCTTTCTTT
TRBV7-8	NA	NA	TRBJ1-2	CASSLAGGKIF	TGTGCCAGCAGCTTAGCGGGGGGCAAGATCTTC
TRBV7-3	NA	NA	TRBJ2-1	CASRLHEQFF	TGTGCCAGCCGCCTTCACGAGCAGTTCTTC
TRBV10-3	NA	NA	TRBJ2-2	CATARRDGELFF	TGTGCCACAGCCCGTCGGGACGGGGAGCTGTTTTTT
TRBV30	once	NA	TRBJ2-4	CAWSPGLLAKNIQYF	TGTGCCTGGAGTCCGGGGCTTTTAGCCAAAAACATTCAGTACTTC
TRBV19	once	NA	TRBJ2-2	CASRSRSEVKLFF	TGTGCCAGTAGAAGCAGGTCAGAAGTGAAGCTGTTTTTT
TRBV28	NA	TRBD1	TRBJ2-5	CASSPQGTGGAETQYF	TGTGCCAGCAGCCCTCAGGGGACAGGGGGCGCGGAGACCCAGTACTTC
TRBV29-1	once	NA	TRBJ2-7	CSVELATSSTYEQYF	TGCAGCGTTGAATTGGCCACTAGCTCGACCTACGAGCAGTACTTC
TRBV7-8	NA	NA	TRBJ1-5	CASSLFQGGVNQPQHF	TGTGCCAGCAGCTTATTTCAAGGGGGAGTCAATCAGCCCCAGCATTTT
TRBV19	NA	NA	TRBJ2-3	CASSPPWPGVGTDTQYF	TGTGCCAGTAGCCCCCCGTGGCCGGGAGTGGGCACAGATACGCAGTATTTT
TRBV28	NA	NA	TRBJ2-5	CASSLLNQGRGETQYF	TGTGCCAGCAGTTTATTGAACCAGGGGCGGGGAGAGACCCAGTACTTC
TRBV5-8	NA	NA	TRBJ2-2	CASSLFQSGELFF	TGTGCCAGCAGCTTGTTTCAATCCGGGGAGCTGTTTTTT
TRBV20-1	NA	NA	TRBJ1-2	CSASAFGYTF	TGCAGTGCTAGTGCCTTTGGCTACACCTTC
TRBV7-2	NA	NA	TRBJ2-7	CASSPSSGVVYEQYF	TGTGCCAGCAGCCCGAGCAGTGGGGTGGTCTACGAGCAGTACTTC
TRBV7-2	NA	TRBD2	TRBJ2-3	CASSLGGSATDTQYF	TGTGCCAGCAGCTTAGGCGGGAGCGCGACAGATACGCAGTATTTT
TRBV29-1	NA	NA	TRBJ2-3	CSVFGTSTDTQYF	TGCAGCGTTTTCGGGACGAGCACAGATACGCAGTATTTT
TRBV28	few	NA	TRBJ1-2	CASSFKNYGYTF	TGTGCCAGCAGTTTTAAGAACTATGGCTACACCTTC
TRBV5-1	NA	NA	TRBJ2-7	CASSQHTASYEQYF	TGCGCCAGCAGCCAACATACAGCCTCCTACGAGCAGTACTTC
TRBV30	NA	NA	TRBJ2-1	CAWSWVMENEQFF	TGTGCCTGGAGCTGGGTAATGGAAAATGAGCAGTTCTTC
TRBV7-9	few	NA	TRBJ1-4	CASSLMGRGTNEKLFF	TGTGCCAGCAGCTTAATGGGTAGGGGGACTAATGAAAAACTGTTTTTT
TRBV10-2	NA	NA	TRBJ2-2	CASSEPGPGELFF	TGCGCCAGCAGTGAGCCCGGGCCCGGGGAGCTGTTTTTT
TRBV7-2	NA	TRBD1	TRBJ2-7	CASSPRPGQGFYEQYF	TGTGCCAGCAGCCCTCGACCGGGACAGGGTTTCTACGAGCAGTACTTC
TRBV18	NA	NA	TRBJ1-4	CASSPNPNNEKLFF	TGTGCCAGCTCACCAAACCCCAACAACGAAAAACTGTTTTTT
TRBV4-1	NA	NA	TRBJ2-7	CASSQGERNYEQYF	TGCGCCAGCAGCCAAGGTGAGCGGAACTACGAGCAGTACTTC
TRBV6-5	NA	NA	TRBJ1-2	CASSYRGLYGYTF	TGTGCCAGCAGTTATCGAGGGCTCTATGGCTACACCTTC
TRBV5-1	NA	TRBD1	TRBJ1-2	CASSFPGTGQDDGYTF	TGCGCCAGCAGCTTCCCCGGGACAGGGCAGGACGATGGCTACACCTTC
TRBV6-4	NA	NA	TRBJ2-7	CASTPRWRYEQYF	TGTGCCAGCACCCCAAGGTGGAGGTACGAGCAGTACTTC
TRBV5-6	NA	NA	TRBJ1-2	CASSLAGQTKASYGYTF	TGTGCCAGCAGCTTGGCCGGACAGACCAAGGCCTCCTATGGCTACACCTTC
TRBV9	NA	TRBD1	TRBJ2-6	CASSVATVTGAGANVLTF	TGTGCCAGCAGCGTAGCTACGGTGACAGGGGCTGGGGCCAACGTCCTGACTTTC
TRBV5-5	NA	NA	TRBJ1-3	CASSRGDASGNTIYF	TGTGCCAGCAGCCGAGGGGATGCTTCTGGAAACACCATATATTTT
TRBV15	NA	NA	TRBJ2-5	CATSRGGAEETQYF	TGTGCCACCAGCAGAGGTGGGGCGGAAGAGACCCAGTACTTC
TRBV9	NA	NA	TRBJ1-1	CASSVDPLLNTEAFF	TGTGCCAGCAGCGTAGATCCACTGCTGAACACTGAAGCTTTCTTT
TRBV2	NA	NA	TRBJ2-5	CASSQGEQETQYF	TGTGCCAGCAGCCAGGGTGAACAAGAGACCCAGTACTTC
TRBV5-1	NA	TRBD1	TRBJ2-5	CASSHRGRETQYF	TGCGCCAGCAGCCACAGGGGGCGAGAGACCCAGTACTTC
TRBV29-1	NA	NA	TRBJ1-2	CSVVFQLYGYTF	TGCAGCGTTGTTTTCCAGCTCTATGGCTACACCTTC
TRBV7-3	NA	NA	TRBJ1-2	CASSFVRSEHGYTF	TGTGCCAGCAGCTTCGTCAGATCAGAACATGGCTACACCTTC